This T cell receptor (beta chain) was obtained from a study of CD8+ T cells in alopecia areata. Study context: Among treated patients, oral tofacitinib was administered at 5 to 10 mg twice daily.

This sample's treatment: oral pan-JAK inhibitor, 5-10 mg twice daily. Sorting of CD4+ and CD8+ T cells was performed on PBMCs. Study-wide findings and caveats: Throughout tofacitinib, many expanded lesional clones continued to persist in scalp and blood. Higher clonality and more expanded CD8+ clones appeared in lesional than normal scalp.

The V gene end was trimmed by 0 bases and the J gene end by 0 bases; junction bases not matched to a gene: 7. The CDR3 contains 19 residues. The germline V gene encodes CDR1 LGHNA and CDR2 YNFKEQ. Sequencing relied on a cDNA template that was reverse transcribed from extracted RNA. TCRdb keeps only in-frame clones here, not all; method: immunoSEQ multiplex PCR. The table shows over 150,000 clones, with roughly 60% occurring only once. With regard to this clone: What it recognizes is unknown.

The input for sequencing was CD4+ T cells sorted from blood, taken at week 24, from a patient treated with tofacitinib. The source is a human donor with alopecia areata. The rearrangement links TRBV4-2 to TRBJ2-6; 8 nucleotides match TRBD1. The CDR3 is CASSQDRQGAISGANVLTF. CDR3 nucleotides: TGTGCCAGCAGCCAAGATAGGCAGGGGGCGATCTCTGGGGCCAACGTCCTGACTTTC.